This TCR beta chain was documented in a study of technical replicates of blood from several donors. Germline lookup yields CDR1 MNHNS and CDR2 SASEGT. The CDR3 totals 16 residues. V lost 1 base, J lost 5 bases, and 10 bases stayed unmatched. The protocol was immunoSEQ multiplex PCR, while the TCRdb copy is restricted to in-frame clones and leaves out a portion. The sample includes around 67,000 clones, around 86% of them seen just once. The receptor was isolated from a human donor in good health. Some clones in this sample may be carry-over from other donors' samples. Sequencing input: PBMCs. V and J are TRBV6-1 and TRBJ2-5; TRBD1 matches at 7 bases. The CDR3 is CASSEGTGAFRETQYF. As DNA, the CDR3 is TGTGCCAGCAGTGAAGGGACAGGTGCCTTCCGGGAGACCCAGTACTTC.